The clone carrying this TCR beta chain was seen a single time. Its cognate antigen is unknown. These data belong to a study of siplizumab effects on memory and regulatory T cells. Study results and caveats: A major contribution to the alloresponse seemed to be made by naive T cells, which seemed more diverse than memory cells.

Generated by immunoSEQ multiplex PCR, the TCRdb table keeps only in-frame clones and is missing some. Of fewer than 120,000 clones listed, more than 90% are singletons. Looked up from germline, CDR1 is SGHNT and CDR2 is YYREEE (reference sequence). V was pared by 4 bases and J by 3 bases, with 10 bases between. CDR3 length: 13 amino acids. This TCR came from a human donor in good health. The sample taken for sequencing was CD4+ T cells sorted from blood. This chain links TRBV5-4 with TRBJ2-5; D perhaps matches TRBD1 (5 bases). CDR3 loop: CASSRDRKETQYF. The CDR3 DNA is TGTGCCAGCAGCCGAGACAGAAAAGAGACCCAGTACTTC.